This T cell receptor (beta chain) was recovered during a study of blood T cells in healthy people across ages. The study, taken as a whole, reports: PBMCs were not sorted, which prevented a conclusive comparison of naive versus antigen-experienced cells. There were more naive CD4+ cells and higher diversity in long-lived donors than in aged donors.

Turning to this clonotype: The antigen is not known.

The CDR3 has 16 amino acids. From germline, CDR1 is SGHKS and CDR2 YYEKEE (reference sequence). V dropped 2 bases and J dropped 8; count of bases not matched to a gene: 9. A sample-barcoded 5' primer and a J-beta primer mix were used in a second PCR of roughly 7 to 12 cycles. Each cDNA molecule was tagged by a template-switch adaptor with 12 random nucleotides. TCRdb re-called the 5' RACE reads through MiXCR, storing one row per CDR3 protein. The sample lists some 900,000 distinct CDR3 sequences; 25% to 35% were seen once. Researchers report isolating at least 6.5 million PBMCs per sample. This receptor was obtained from a woman of 80 years or more in good health. This chain uses TRBV5-5 with TRBJ1-4; 10 positions match TRBD1. What was sequenced was blood. CDR3 residues: CASSLVAGQGREKLFF. CDR3 coding DNA: TGTGCCAGCAGCTTAGTAGCGGGACAGGGGCGGGAAAAACTGTTTTTT.